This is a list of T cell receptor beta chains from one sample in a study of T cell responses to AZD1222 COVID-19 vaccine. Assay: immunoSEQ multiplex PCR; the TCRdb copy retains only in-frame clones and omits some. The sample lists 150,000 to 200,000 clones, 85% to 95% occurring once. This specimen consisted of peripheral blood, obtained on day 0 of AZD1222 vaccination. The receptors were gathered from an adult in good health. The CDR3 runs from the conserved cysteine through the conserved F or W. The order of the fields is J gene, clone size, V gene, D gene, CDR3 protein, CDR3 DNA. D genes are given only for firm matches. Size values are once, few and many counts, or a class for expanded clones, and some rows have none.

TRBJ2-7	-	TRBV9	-	CASSSGGQYEQYF	TGTGCCAGCAGCTCGGGAGGACAGTACGAGCAGTACTTC
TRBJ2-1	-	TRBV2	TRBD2	CASRQDSGVTFWEQFF	TGTGCCAGCAGACAAGACAGCGGGGTCACGTTCTGGGAGCAGTTCTTC
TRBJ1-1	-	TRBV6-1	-	CASSEVAGDTEAFF	TGTGCCAGCAGTGAAGTAGCAGGGGACACTGAAGCTTTCTTT
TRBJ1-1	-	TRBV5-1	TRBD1	CASTRQGTEAFF	TGCGCCAGCACCCGACAGGGCACTGAAGCTTTCTTT
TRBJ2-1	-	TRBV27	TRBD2	CASSTFSGESSYNEQFF	TGTGCCAGCAGCACCTTTAGCGGGGAGAGCTCCTACAATGAGCAGTTCTTC
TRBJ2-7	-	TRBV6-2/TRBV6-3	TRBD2	CASSPYLREGSYEQYF	TGTGCCAGCAGCCCTTACTTGCGGGAGGGCTCCTACGAGCAGTACTTC
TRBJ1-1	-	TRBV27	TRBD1	CASSLGTGGDTEAFF	TGTGCCAGCAGCCTAGGGACAGGGGGGGACACTGAAGCTTTCTTT
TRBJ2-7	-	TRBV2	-	CASSGLSEQYF	TGTGCCAGCAGTGGCCTATCTGAGCAGTACTTC
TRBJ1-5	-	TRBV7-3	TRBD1	CASSFPDRGPQPQHF	TGTGCCAGCAGCTTTCCTGACAGGGGTCCTCAGCCCCAGCATTTT
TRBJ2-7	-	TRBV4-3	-	CASSQGIRDYEQYF	TGCGCCAGCAGCCAAGGTATCCGAGACTACGAGCAGTACTTC
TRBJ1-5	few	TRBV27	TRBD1	CASSSRGGNQPQHF	TGTGCCAGCAGTTCCAGGGGGGGCAATCAGCCCCAGCATTTT
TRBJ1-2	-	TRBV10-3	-	CAISQGSYGYTF	TGTGCCATCAGTCAGGGGAGCTATGGCTACACCTTC
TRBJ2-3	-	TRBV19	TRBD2	CASSMRASGISTDTQYF	TGTGCCAGTAGTATGAGGGCTAGCGGGATTAGCACAGATACGCAGTATTTT
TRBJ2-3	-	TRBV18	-	CASSPELTDTQYF	TGTGCCAGCTCACCCGAACTCACAGATACGCAGTATTTT
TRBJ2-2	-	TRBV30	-	CAWSPAAGESGELFF	TGTGCCTGGAGCCCTGCCGCCGGCGAGTCCGGGGAGCTGTTTTTT
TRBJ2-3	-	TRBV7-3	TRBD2	CASSLGGTSGINADTQYF	TGTGCCAGCAGCTTAGGGGGGACTAGCGGGATAAACGCAGATACGCAGTATTTT
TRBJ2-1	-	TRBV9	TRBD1	CASSVGPGQGNEQFF	TGTGCCAGCAGCGTAGGGCCGGGACAGGGGAATGAGCAGTTCTTC
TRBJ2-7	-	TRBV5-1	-	CASSLTYEQYF	TGCGCCAGCAGCTTAACCTACGAGCAGTACTTC
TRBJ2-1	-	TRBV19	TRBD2	CASSFTSGVYNEQFF	TGTGCCAGTAGTTTCACTAGCGGGGTTTACAATGAGCAGTTCTTC
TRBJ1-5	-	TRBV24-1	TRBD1	CATSDRTGGPSNQPQHF	TGTGCCACCAGTGACCGGACAGGGGGACCGTCCAATCAGCCCCAGCATTTT
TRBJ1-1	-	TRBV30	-	CAWRFQGIEAFF	TGTGCCTGGAGGTTTCAAGGGATTGAAGCTTTCTTT
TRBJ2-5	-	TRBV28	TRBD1	CASSLRDRPQETQYF	TGTGCCAGCAGTTTAAGGGACAGACCGCAAGAGACCCAGTACTTC
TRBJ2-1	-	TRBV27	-	CASSPGVEQFF	TGTGCCAGCAGTCCAGGGGTTGAGCAGTTCTTC
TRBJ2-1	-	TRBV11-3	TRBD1	CASSLDRYHEQFF	TGTGCCAGCAGCCTGGACAGGTACCATGAGCAGTTCTTC
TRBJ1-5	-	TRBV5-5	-	CASSLRGSQPQHF	TGTGCCAGCAGCTTGCGAGGGTCTCAGCCCCAGCATTTT
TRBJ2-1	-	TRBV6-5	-	CASSYGTWLDEQFF	TGTGCCAGCAGCTACGGGACCTGGTTGGATGAGCAGTTCTTC
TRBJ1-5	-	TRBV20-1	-	CRARGGQPQHF	TGCAGGGCCCGGGGGGGTCAGCCCCAGCATTTT
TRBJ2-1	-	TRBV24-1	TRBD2	CATSHPGTSSYNEQFF	TGTGCCACCTCCCACCCGGGGACTAGCTCCTACAATGAGCAGTTCTTC